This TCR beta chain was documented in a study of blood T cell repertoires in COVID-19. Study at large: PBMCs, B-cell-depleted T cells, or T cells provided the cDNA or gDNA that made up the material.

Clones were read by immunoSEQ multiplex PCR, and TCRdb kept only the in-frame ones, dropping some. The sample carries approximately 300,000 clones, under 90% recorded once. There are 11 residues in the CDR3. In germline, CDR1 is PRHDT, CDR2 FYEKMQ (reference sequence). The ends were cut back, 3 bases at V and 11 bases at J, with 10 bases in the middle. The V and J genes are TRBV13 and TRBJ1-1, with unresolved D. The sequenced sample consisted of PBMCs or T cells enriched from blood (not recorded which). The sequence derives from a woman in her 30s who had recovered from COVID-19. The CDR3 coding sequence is TGTGCCAGCAGCTTTGCGGGTGGGGCTTTCTTT. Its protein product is CASSFAGGAFF. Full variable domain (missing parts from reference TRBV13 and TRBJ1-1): AAGVIQSPRHLIKEKRETATLKCYPIPRHDTVYWYQQGPGQDPQFLISFYEKMQSDKGSIPDRFSAQQFSDYHSELNMSSLELGDSALYFCASSFAGGAFFGQGTRLTVV.